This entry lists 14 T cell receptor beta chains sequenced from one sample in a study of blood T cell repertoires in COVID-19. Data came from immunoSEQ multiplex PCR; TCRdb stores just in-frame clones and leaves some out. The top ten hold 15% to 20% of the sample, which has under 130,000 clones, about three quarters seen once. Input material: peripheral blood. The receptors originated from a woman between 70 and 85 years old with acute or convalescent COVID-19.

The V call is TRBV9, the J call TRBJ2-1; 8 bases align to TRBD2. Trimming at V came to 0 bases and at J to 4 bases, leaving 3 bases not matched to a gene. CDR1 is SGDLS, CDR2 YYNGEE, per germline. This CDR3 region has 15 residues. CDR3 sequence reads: CASSVASGGYNEQFF. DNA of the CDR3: TGTGCCAGCAGCGTAGCGAGCGGGGGTTACAATGAGCAGTTCTTC.

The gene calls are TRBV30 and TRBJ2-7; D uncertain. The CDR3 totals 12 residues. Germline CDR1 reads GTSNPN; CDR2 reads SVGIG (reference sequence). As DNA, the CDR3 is TGTGCGTCAGGCTCTTCATCCTACGAGCAGTACTTC. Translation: CASGSSSYEQYF.

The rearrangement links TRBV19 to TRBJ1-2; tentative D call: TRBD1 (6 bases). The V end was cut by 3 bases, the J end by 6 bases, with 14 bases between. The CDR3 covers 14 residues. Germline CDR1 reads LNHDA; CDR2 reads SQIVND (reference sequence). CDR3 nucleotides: TGTGCCAGTAGTATGTCGGGGGGCCTCGATGGCTACACCTTC. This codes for CASSMSGGLDGYTF.

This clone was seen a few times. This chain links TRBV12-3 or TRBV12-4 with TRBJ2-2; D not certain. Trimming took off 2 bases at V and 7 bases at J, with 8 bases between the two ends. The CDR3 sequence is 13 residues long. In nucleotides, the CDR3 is TGTGCCAGCAGTTTACAAAGAGTCGGGGAGCTGTTTTTT. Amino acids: CASSLQRVGELFF.

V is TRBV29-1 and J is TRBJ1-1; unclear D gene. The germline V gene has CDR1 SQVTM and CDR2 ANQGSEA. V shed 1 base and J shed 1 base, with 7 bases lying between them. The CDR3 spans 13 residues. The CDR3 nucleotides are TGCAGCGTTGAAGGAAGCCCGAACACTGAAGCTTTCTTT. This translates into CSVEGSPNTEAFF.

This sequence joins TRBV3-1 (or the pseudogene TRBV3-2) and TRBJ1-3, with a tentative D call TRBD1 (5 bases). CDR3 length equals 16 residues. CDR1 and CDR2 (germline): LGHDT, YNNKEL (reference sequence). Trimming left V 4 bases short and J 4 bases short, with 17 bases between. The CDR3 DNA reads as TGTGCCAGCAGCCCATTCCACGCAGGGTCAGGAAACACCATATATTTT. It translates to CASSPFHAGSGNTIYF.

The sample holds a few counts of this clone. The CDR3 region has the DNA TGTGCCAGCAAAAACAGGGGGGGGACTGAAGCTTTCTTT. It encodes CASKNRGGTEAFF. This chain joins TRBV3-1 (or the pseudogene TRBV3-2) and TRBJ1-1; TRBD1 aligns across 8 bases. The J segment lost 5 bases and the V segment lost 7 bases, leaving 6 bases of the junction unmatched. Per germline, CDR1 LGHDT and CDR2 YNNKEL (reference sequence). This CDR3 comprises 13 residues.

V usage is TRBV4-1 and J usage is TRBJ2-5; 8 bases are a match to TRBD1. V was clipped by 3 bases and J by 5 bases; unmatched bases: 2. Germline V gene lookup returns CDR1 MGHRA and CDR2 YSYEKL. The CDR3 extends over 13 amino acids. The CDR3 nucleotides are TGCGCCAGCAGCCAGCGACAGGGGGAGACCCAGTACTTC. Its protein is CASSQRQGETQYF.

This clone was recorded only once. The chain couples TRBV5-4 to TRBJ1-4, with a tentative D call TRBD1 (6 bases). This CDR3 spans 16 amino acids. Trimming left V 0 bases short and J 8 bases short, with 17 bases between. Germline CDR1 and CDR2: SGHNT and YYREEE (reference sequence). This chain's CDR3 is CASSLVCLGAGEKLFF. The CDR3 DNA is TGTGCCAGCAGCTTGGTATGTCTGGGGGCTGGGGAAAAACTGTTTTTT. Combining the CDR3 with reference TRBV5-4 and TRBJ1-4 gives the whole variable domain ETGVTQSPTHLIKTRGQQVTLRCSSQSGHNTVSWYQQALGQGPQFIFQYYREEENGRGNFPPRFSGLQFPNYSSELNVNALELDDSALYLCASSLVCLGAGEKLFFGSGTQLSVL.

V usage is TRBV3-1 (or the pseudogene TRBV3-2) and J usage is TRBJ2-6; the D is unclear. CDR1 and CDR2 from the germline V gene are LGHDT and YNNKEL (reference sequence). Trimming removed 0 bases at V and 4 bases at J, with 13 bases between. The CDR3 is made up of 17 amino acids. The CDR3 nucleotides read TGTGCCAGCAGCCAAGATAGTGCCTCTCTGGGGGCCAACGTCCTGACTTTC. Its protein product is CASSQDSASLGANVLTF.

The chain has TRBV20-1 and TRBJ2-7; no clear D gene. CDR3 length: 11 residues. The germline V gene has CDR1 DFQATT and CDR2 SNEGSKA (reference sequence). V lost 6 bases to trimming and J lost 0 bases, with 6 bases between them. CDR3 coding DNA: TGCAGTGCCAGGATCTCCTACGAGCAGTACTTC. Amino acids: CSARISYEQYF.

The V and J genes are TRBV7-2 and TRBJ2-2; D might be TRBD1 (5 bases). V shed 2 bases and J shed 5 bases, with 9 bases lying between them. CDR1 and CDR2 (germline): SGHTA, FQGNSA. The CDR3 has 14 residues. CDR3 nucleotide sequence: TGTGCCAGCAGCTTACAGGGTAGTACCGGGGAGCTGTTTTTT. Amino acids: CASSLQGSTGELFF.

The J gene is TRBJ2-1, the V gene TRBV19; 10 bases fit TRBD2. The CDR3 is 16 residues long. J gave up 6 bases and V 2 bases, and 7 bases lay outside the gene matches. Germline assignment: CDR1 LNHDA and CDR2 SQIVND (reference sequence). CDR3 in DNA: TGTGCCAGTAGTATACACGCGGCTAGCGGGGGCAATGAGCAGTTCTTC. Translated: CASSIHAASGGNEQFF.

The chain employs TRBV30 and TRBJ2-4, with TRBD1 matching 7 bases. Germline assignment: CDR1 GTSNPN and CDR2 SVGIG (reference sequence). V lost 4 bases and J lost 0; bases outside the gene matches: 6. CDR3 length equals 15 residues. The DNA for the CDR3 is TGTGCCTGGAACACAGGGGTGTTAGCCAAAAACATTCAGTACTTC. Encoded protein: CAWNTGVLAKNIQYF.